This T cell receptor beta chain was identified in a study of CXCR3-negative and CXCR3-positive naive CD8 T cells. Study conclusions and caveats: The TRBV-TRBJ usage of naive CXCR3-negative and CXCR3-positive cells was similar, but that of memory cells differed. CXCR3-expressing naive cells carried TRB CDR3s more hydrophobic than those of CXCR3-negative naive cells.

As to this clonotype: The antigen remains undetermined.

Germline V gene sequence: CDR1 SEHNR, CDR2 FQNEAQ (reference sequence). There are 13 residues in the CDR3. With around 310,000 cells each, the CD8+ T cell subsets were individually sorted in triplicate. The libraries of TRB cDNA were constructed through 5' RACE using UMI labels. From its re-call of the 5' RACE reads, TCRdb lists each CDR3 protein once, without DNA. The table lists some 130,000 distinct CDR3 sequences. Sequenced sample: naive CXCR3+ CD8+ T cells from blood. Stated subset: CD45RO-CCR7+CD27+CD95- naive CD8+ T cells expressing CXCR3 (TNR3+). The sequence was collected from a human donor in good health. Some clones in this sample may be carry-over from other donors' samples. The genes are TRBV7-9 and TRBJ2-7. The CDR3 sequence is CASSSQETYEQYF.